A single sample is the source of the 2 T cell receptor beta chains below, sequenced in a study of PD-1 blockade in classical Hodgkin lymphoma. Sequencing was performed with immunoSEQ multiplex PCR; in TCRdb, only in-frame clones are kept and a portion is missing. The sample includes about 30,000 clones, 70% to 90% of them seen just once. Every patient relapsed after autologous stem cell transplantation, and brentuximab vedotin exposure varied. Magnetic negative selection was used to purify CD8+ T cells from thawed PBMCs. Sequencing was performed on CD8+ T cells from blood, taken at baseline. The source is a human donor with classical Hodgkin lymphoma.

This clone came up a few times. V usage is TRBV27 and J usage is TRBJ2-7; no clear D. The CDR3 has 14 residues. V shed 2 bases and J shed 6 bases, with 14 bases lying between them. CDR1 and CDR2 from the germline V gene are MNHEY and SMNVEV (reference sequence). The CDR3 sequence is CASSLRTDGTEQYF. DNA for the CDR3: TGTGCCAGCAGTTTAAGGACCGACGGTACCGAGCAGTACTTC.

The chain links TRBV30 to TRBJ1-2, with D hard to call. Deletions cut 0 bases from V and 5 bases from J, with 13 bases between. The CDR3 contains 14 residues. The germline CDR1 and CDR2 sequences are GTSNPN and SVGIG (reference sequence). The CDR3 loop is CAWSVTGEWYGYTF. The CDR3 DNA follows: TGTGCCTGGAGTGTAACGGGAGAGTGGTATGGCTACACCTTC. Full variable domain (remainder filled in from reference TRBV30 and TRBJ1-2): SQTIHQWPATLVQPVGSPLSLECTVEGTSNPNLYWYRQAAGRGLQLLFYSVGIGQISSEVPQNLSASRPQDRQFILSSKKLLLSDSGFYLCAWSVTGEWYGYTFGSGTRLTVV.